This TCR beta chain was observed in a study of T cells in Graves' hyperthyroidism and ophthalmopathy. Germline CDR1 reads GTSNPN; CDR2 reads SVGIG (reference sequence). This CDR3 is 15 amino acids long. V shed 2 bases and J 8 bases; nucleotides not matched to a gene: 12. Ten or more counts support this clonotype. There were TCR beta CDR3 regions amplified from RNA transcripts. HTBI primers were employed in a first-round RT-PCR of the TCR CDR3. TCRdb analysed the multiplex PCR reads with MiXCR anew, one entry per CDR3 protein. Of about 590,000 distinct CDR3 sequences in the sample, more than 15% are singletons; the top ten hold about 7%.

The chain links TRBV30 to TRBJ1-1, with TRBD1 matching over 9 bases. Sequenced input: blood. The source is a woman in her 30s with Graves' hyperthyroidism. The CDR3 DNA sequence: TGTGCCTGGAGTCCGGACAGGGGCTTGTCGATCGAAGCTTTCTTT. This codes for CAWSPDRGLSIEAFF. Filled out from reference TRBV30 and TRBJ1-1, the complete variable domain reads SQTIHQWPATLVQPVGSPLSLECTVEGTSNPNLYWYRQAAGRGLQLLFYSVGIGQISSEVPQNLSASRPQDRQFILSSKKLLLSDSGFYLCAWSPDRGLSIEAFFGQGTRLTVV.